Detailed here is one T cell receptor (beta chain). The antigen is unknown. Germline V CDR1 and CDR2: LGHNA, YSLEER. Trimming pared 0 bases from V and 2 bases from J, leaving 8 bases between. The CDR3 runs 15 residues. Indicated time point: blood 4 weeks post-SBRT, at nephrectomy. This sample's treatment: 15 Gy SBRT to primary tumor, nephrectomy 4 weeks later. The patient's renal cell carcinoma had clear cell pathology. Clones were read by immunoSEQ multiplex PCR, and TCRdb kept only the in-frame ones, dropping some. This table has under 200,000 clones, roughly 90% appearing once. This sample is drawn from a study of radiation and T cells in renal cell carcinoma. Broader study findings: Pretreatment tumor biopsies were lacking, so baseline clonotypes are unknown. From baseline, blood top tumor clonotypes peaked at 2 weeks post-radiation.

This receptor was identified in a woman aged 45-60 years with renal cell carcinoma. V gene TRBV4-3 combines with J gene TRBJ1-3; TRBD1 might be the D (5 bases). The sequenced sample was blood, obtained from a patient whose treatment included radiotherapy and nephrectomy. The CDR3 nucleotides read TGCGCCAGCAGCCAAGATCGGGGGGCTGGAAACACCATATATTTT. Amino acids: CASSQDRGAGNTIYF.